One sample yielded the 20 T cell receptor beta chains listed below, sequenced in a study of tumor and adjacent non-tumor tissue in lung cancer. No cell sorting was done before RNA was extracted from the tissue. Distant lung tissue was collected more than 3 cm away from the tumor edge. Three rounds of nested PCR, following a modified ARM-PCR protocol, produced the TCRbeta library. TCRdb called the multiplex PCR reads again in MiXCR, with one record for every CDR3 protein. This sample has over 100,000 distinct CDR3 sequences, with under 65% found just once. The source material was distant non-tumor lung tissue. The receptors stem from a man aged 60-69 years with non-small cell lung cancer.

About this clonotype itself: The junction and the germline gene differ at one end; a read error may be behind it. The chain links TRBV29-1 to TRBJ1-2; no definite D call. Per germline, CDR1 SQVTM and CDR2 ANQGSEA. The CDR3 extends over 14 amino acids. CDR3 in amino acids: CRVEGSFSNYGYTF. As DNA, the CDR3 is TGCAGAGTTGAGGGCAGTTTTTCTAACTATGGCTACACATTC.

On this clonotype itself: A much bigger clone sits one base away, suggesting this may be a read error. V usage is TRBV12-3 or TRBV12-4 and J usage is TRBJ2-2; 7 nucleotides match TRBD2. The CDR3 has 14 residues. For the CDR3, the DNA is TGTGCCAGCAGTCGGGACTATAACACCGGGGAGCTGTTATTT. Translated, it gives CASSRDYNTGELLF.

This sequence joins TRBV4-1 and TRBJ2-1; D unresolved. With 1 base removed from V and 1 base from J, the gap between germline ends came to 17 bases. There are 18 residues in the CDR3. Per germline, CDR1 MGHRA and CDR2 YSYEKL. In nucleotides, the CDR3 is TGCGCCAGCAGCCAAGCCGCACCCATTTCTGTATCCTACAATGAGCAGTTCTTC. Protein product: CASSQAAPISVSYNEQFF.

This clonotype was found once. A single base separates this from a much larger clone, so it may be a read error. This chain joins TRBV11-2 and TRBJ1-6, with 7 nucleotides matching TRBD1. The V gene's germline CDR1 is SGHAT and CDR2 FQNNGV. The CDR3 contains 15 residues. Trimming at V came to 5 bases and at J to 9 bases, leaving 10 bases not matched to a gene. The CDR3 is CASSLRQQGLSPLHF. CDR3 bases: TGTGCCAGCAGCCTTAGGCAACAGGGGCTTTCACCCCTCCACTTT. Full variable domain (remainder filled in from reference TRBV11-2 and TRBJ1-6): EAGVAQSPRYKIIEKRQSVAFWCNPISGHATLYWYQQILGQGPKLLIQFQNNGVVDDSQLPKDRFSAERLKGVDSTLKIQPAKLEDSAVYLCASSLRQQGLSPLHFGNGTRLTVT.

Only one count was recorded for this clonotype. This may arise from a read error, as a much more abundant clone is one base away. This chain joins TRBV20-1 and TRBJ2-2; 10 nucleotides line up with TRBD1. This CDR3 contains 14 residues. CDR1 is DFQATT and CDR2 is SNEGSKA in the germline V gene (reference sequence). The CDR3 DNA follows: TGCAGTGTTAGAGGGACAGGGGACACCGGGGAGCTGTTTTTT. The encoded protein is CSVRGTGDTGELFF.

This clonotype was counted only a few times. The junction shows a germline mismatch at one end, possibly a read error. The chain joins TRBV6-1 to TRBJ2-3, with D unclear. CDR1 is MNHNS and CDR2 is SASEGT in the germline V gene. CDR3 length equals 12 residues. CDR3 sequence: CASNGSIDTQYF. CDR3 coding DNA: TGTGCCAGCAATGGCAGCATAGATACGCAGTATTTT.

On this clonotype: The germline gene is not matched at one end of the junction; a read error may be the cause. Here the CDR3 reads CASSQVLAGVETQYF. The CDR3 region has the DNA TGTGCCAGCAGCCAAGTTCTAGCGGGGGTTGAGACCCAATACTTC. The J gene is TRBJ2-5, the V gene TRBV4-2; TRBD2 matches at 10 bases. CDR3 length: 15 amino acids. Germline CDR1 LGHNA, CDR2 YNFKEQ.

This clonotype has a count of ten or more. Sequence at one end of the junction differs from germline and may be a read error. The V call is TRBV24-1, the J call TRBJ1-2, with D possibly being TRBD1 (5 bases). This CDR3 comprises 12 residues. Germline V gives CDR1 KGHDR, CDR2 SFDVKD. The CDR3 protein is CAISGETDGYTF. Written as DNA, the CDR3 is TGTGCCATCAGTGGAGAGACAGACGGCTACACCTTC.

At least ten counts were recorded for this clonotype. The rearrangement links TRBV4-1 to TRBJ1-5; D possibly corresponds to TRBD1 (5 bases). Germline values: CDR1 MGHRA, CDR2 YSYEKL. This CDR3 comprises 15 residues. The germline V and J ends were trimmed by 1 base and 9 bases, with 16 bases remaining between them. CDR3 nucleotides: TGCGCCAGCAGCCAAGTCGGGACGATATATTCGCCCCAGCATTTT. This codes for CASSQVGTIYSPQHF.

With respect to this clonotype: A much larger clone differs from this one at a single base, so this may be a read error. The J gene is TRBJ2-3, the V gene TRBV12-3 or TRBV12-4, with 9 bases aligning to TRBD2. CDR3 size: 18 residues. Written as DNA, the CDR3 is TGTGCCAGCAGTCCGCACCCCGGGGCAGCGGGGGGTACAGGTACGCAGTATTTT. Protein sequence: CASSPHPGAAGGTGTQYF.

As concerns this clonotype: This may come from a read error, since a much larger clone is one base off. The rearrangement uses TRBV5-1 and TRBJ2-5, with D hard to call. Germline V gene sequence: CDR1 SGHRS, CDR2 YFSETQ. The CDR3 has 14 residues. The DNA of the CDR3 is TGCGCCAGCAGCGGTGGCTCTTTCCAAGAGACCCGGTACTTC. Protein sequence: CASSGGSFQETRYF.

This clonotype has at least ten counts. V and J are TRBV4-1 and TRBJ2-7, with 9 positions matching TRBD1. Unmatched junction bases numbered 9, after V lost 0 bases and J lost 3 bases. The CDR3 runs to 17 residues. Germline V gives CDR1 MGHRA, CDR2 YSYEKL. CDR3 coding DNA: TGCGCCAGCAGCCAAGAAGCTGGACAGGGGAGGATCTACGAGCAGTACTTC. Its protein is CASSQEAGQGRIYEQYF.

In regard to this clonotype: The conserved phenylalanine or tryptophan normally closing the CDR3 is absent here, so this likely arose from a read error. CDR3: CSATPRLNTDAFL. CDR3 coding DNA: TGCAGTGCTACTCCTAGACTGAACACTGATGCTTTCTTA. This chain joins TRBV20-1 and TRBJ1-1; no definite D call. This CDR3 is 13 amino acids long. Germline CDR1 DFQATT, CDR2 SNEGSKA (reference sequence).

On this clonotype: This CDR3 is missing its conserved last phenylalanine or tryptophan, likely due to a read error. The DNA is omitted, as the CDR3 cannot be located on it reliably, and the CDR3 follows TCRdb's listing. The chain couples TRBV10-3 to TRBJ2-5; the table names TRBD1, a call not compared with the DNA. The CDR3 spans 15 amino acids, including both terminal residues. Germline-derived CDR1 and CDR2 are ENHRY and SYGVKD. The CDR3 here is CVTSRDRGLQETQYL.

This chain joins TRBV28 and TRBJ1-5; D not certain. CDR3 size: 18 residues. Germline V gene lookup returns CDR1 MDHEN and CDR2 SYDVKM. Trimming cost V 4 bases and J 3 bases, with 22 bases left between them. The CDR3 loop is CASSYRPPSRRNNQPQHF. CDR3 in DNA: TGTGCCAGCAGTTACCGTCCCCCTTCCAGACGGAACAATCAGCCCCAGCATTTT.

Comment on this clonotype: At one of its ends the junction is not consistent with the germline gene, which may arise from a read error. The J gene is TRBJ2-4, the V gene TRBV12-3 or TRBV12-4, with no clear D. The CDR3 extends over 13 amino acids. In DNA form, the CDR3 reads TGTACCAGCAGTTTCATGGGCGCGAACATTCAGTACTTC. As protein: CTSSFMGANIQYF.

The CDR3 protein is CSCVGGTRYNEQFF. The DNA of the CDR3 is TGCAGCTGTGTAGGGGGGACCAGGTACAATGAGCAGTTCTTC. This chain links TRBV29-1 with TRBJ2-1, with D perhaps TRBD1 or TRBD2 (6 bases each). Deletions cut 8 bases from V and 4 bases from J, with 18 bases between. Germline V gene sequence: CDR1 SQVTM, CDR2 ANQGSEA. This CDR3 contains 14 residues.

CDR3 DNA: TGTGCCAGCAGTCCGGGACGACCCTCGGGGGCCAGGGAGCTGTTTTTT. It encodes CASSPGRPSGARELFF. The gene calls are TRBV6-5 and TRBJ2-2; perhaps D is TRBD1 or TRBD2 (6 bases each). The germline V and J ends were trimmed by 5 bases and 9 bases, with 22 bases remaining between them. The length of the CDR3 is 16 residues. Looked up from germline, CDR1 is MNHEY and CDR2 is SVGAGI.

The chain uses TRBV29-1 and TRBJ2-7; 7 bases are a match to TRBD1. The junction had 10 bases not matched to a gene; V was cut back by 5 bases and J by 3 bases. The CDR3 sequence is 14 residues long. Germline assignment: CDR1 SQVTM and CDR2 ANQGSEA. The CDR3 is CSVLRTGKDYEQYV. CDR3 in DNA: TGCAGCGTTCTTCGGACAGGAAAGGACTACGAGCAGTACGTC.

Comment on this clonotype: Since the CDR3 does not end with the conserved phenylalanine or tryptophan, this likely comes from a read error. The limits of the CDR3 on the DNA are not certain, so only TCRdb's listed CDR3 is given. The chain joins TRBV4-1 to TRBJ1-1. The CDR3 spans 11 residues, counting both ends. Germline values: CDR1 MGHRA, CDR2 YSYEKL. The CDR3 sequence is CASSQGTDSFI.